Sequencing of this TCR beta chain was carried out in a study of T-cell memory formation after mild COVID-19. This clonotype occurred a few times. V gave up 3 bases and J gave up 1 base; unmatched junction bases: 0. This CDR3 has 14 residues. In germline, CDR1 is LGHNA, CDR2 YNFKEQ. TCRdb recomputed calls from the 5' RACE reads with MiXCR, one row per CDR3 protein. The sample includes a few hundred thousand distinct CDR3 sequences, approximately 23% of them seen just once. The clonotype originates from an adult woman who had mild COVID-19 (a few samples of this study predate the infection). Cell type and time point are not known. V and J are TRBV4-2 and TRBJ2-4; 7 bases fit TRBD2. Sequencing input: PBMCs or a T cell subset sorted from them (not recorded which). The CDR3 loop is CASSHGGAKNIQYF. CDR3 coding DNA: TGTGCCAGCAGCCACGGGGGGGCCAAAAACATTCAGTACTTC.